The present T cell receptor (beta chain) was sequenced within a study of response to subunit inactivated influenza vaccine. Via MiXCR, TCRdb re-called the RT-PCR reads, giving one row per CDR3 protein. The sample consists of around 600,000 distinct CDR3 sequences, approximately 10% of them appearing once. The table lists this clonotype with many counts. The sample was also linked to a second study, of T cells expressing NK-cell markers. As that study records: Libraries used 5'RACE template switching adding universal primer site and UMIs. Leadership of the CD3+CD56-NKG2C+ fraction also belonged to these clonotypes in several donors.

The TCR was taken from a man in his fifties or sixties who received an inactivated influenza vaccine. Source: PBMCs from blood, taken on the day of vaccination.

CDR3 bases: TGCGCCAGCAGCCCAGGTCACGGGGGGAGCACAGATACGCAGTATTTT. Amino acids: CASSPGHGGSTDTQYF. V gene TRBV4-3 combines with J gene TRBJ2-3, with TRBD2 matching 7 bases. Germline trimming cut 4 bases from V and 0 bases from J; bases unmatched to any gene: 7. The CDR3 extends over 16 amino acids. Germline V gene lookup returns CDR1 LGHNA and CDR2 YSLEER.